This record covers a single TCR beta chain. Germline CDR1 is LGHNA and CDR2 is YSLEER. CDR3 length: 14 residues. Trimming stripped 4 bases from V and 4 bases from J, with 13 bases between. The sort gate was single viable CD3+CD4+CD8-CD45RO+ cells for memory CD4+ T cells. This sample is part of a study of memory CD4+ T cells and cytomegalovirus serostatus. TCRdb keeps only in-frame clones here, not all; method: immunoSEQ multiplex PCR. The table has about 64,000 clones, over 60% seen once. The V and J genes are TRBV4-3 and TRBJ1-2; possibly TRBD1 for D (6 bases). The sequenced sample consisted of memory CD4+ T cells from blood. The TCR originated in an adult in good health and CMV-seronegative. CDR3 DNA sequence: TGCGCCAGCAGCCGGGGGGCGGGAGGCTATGGCTACACCTTC. Translating it yields CASSRGAGGYGYTF.